The 21 T cell receptor beta chains given below trace back to one sample, sequenced in a study of regulatory T cells in long-lasting Graves disease. Assembly of TCR beta libraries relied on iRepertoire HTBI primers together with Arm-PCR of CDR3 regions. TCRdb called the multiplex PCR reads again in MiXCR, with one record for every CDR3 protein. Here the sample spans about 430,000 distinct CDR3 sequences, roughly a fifth being singletons. Time point denoted: persistent/refractory GD, antithyroid drugs over 5 years with positive TRAb. Following extraction of RNA from PBMCs, that RNA was used to make the TCR library. The sequencing used peripheral blood mononuclear cells (PBMCs), collected when the disease was refractory, from a patient treated with antithyroid drugs. The receptors here all came from a female donor with Graves disease.

This clonotype was detected many times. The chain links TRBV28 to TRBJ1-2; D remains unclear. The V end was cut by 1 base, the J end by 8 bases, with 11 bases between. This CDR3 contains 13 residues. Germline V lookup: CDR1 MDHEN, CDR2 SYDVKM. CDR3 sequence: CASSLSGVKGYTF. In DNA, the CDR3 is TGTGCCAGCAGTTTATCCGGGGTAAAGGGCTACACCTTC.

This clonotype showed up many times. CDR3 sequence reads: CASSQEGREQYF. In DNA form, the CDR3 reads TGTGCCAGCAGCCAAGAAGGAAGGGAGCAGTACTTC. V and J are TRBV3-1 and TRBJ2-7; D is undetermined. Trimming removed 0 bases from V and 7 bases from J, with 7 bases in between. The CDR3 has 12 amino acids. Germline values: CDR1 LGHDT, CDR2 YNNKEL (reference sequence).

This clonotype was seen a handful of times. This chain connects TRBV6-1 to TRBJ2-3; 8 bases map to TRBD1. Germline V lookup: CDR1 MNHNS, CDR2 SASEGT. The CDR3 spans 16 residues. Trimming took 2 bases from V and 0 from J; bases not matched to a gene: 4. As DNA, the CDR3 is TGTGCCAGCAGTGAATTCTGGACAGGGAGCACAGATACGCAGTATTTT. Amino acids: CASSEFWTGSTDTQYF.

The J gene is TRBJ2-2, the V gene TRBV15; TRBD1 aligns across 7 bases. J was trimmed by 1 base and V by 8 bases; bases with no gene match: 1. Germline V gene sequence: CDR1 LNHNV, CDR2 YYDKDF (reference sequence). The CDR3 extends over 13 amino acids. The CDR3 DNA reads TGTGCCACCGGGACAGTGAACACCGGGGAGCTGTTTTTT. Translation: CATGTVNTGELFF.

This clonotype was counted a few times. This chain links TRBV29-1 with TRBJ1-2; D is uncertain. V dropped 2 bases and J dropped 8 bases, with 12 bases sitting between them. Germline V gene data show CDR1 as SQVTM and CDR2 as ANQGSEA. The length of the CDR3 is 12 residues. The CDR3 bases are TGCAGCGTTGAAACGTCACAAGACGGCTACACCTTC. It translates to CSVETSQDGYTF.

Only a few counts were recorded for this clonotype. The V call is TRBV30, the J call TRBJ1-2; D gene ambiguous. Trimming shortened V by 5 bases and J by 5 bases, and 15 bases separated the two germline ends. CDR1 and CDR2 (germline): GTSNPN, SVGIG (reference sequence). This CDR3 region has 13 residues. Here the CDR3 DNA reads TGTGCCTGGCCGCTATTACTCCTTTATGGCTACACCTTC. This translates into CAWPLLLLYGYTF.

This clonotype has more than one count but fewer than ten. J is TRBJ2-1 and V is TRBV27; 9 positions match TRBD2. This CDR3 is built from 18 residues. CDR1 is MNHEY, CDR2 SMNVEV, per germline (reference sequence). J gave up 8 bases and V 5 bases, and 19 bases lay outside the gene matches. As DNA, the CDR3 is TGTGCCAGCAGTCCATACCCTGGACGTCAGCGGGAGGTCTATGAGCAGTTCTTC. It specifies CASSPYPGRQREVYEQFF.

The V gene is TRBV4-1, the J gene TRBJ2-3; D call uncertain. The CDR3 is 15 amino acids. V lost 1 base to trimming and J lost 0 bases, with 8 bases between them. Germline loops: CDR1 MGHRA, CDR2 YSYEKL. The CDR3 sequence is CASSQVVGSTDTQYF. CDR3 in DNA: TGCGCCAGCAGCCAAGTGGTCGGAAGCACAGATACGCAGTATTTT.

This clonotype was counted at least ten times. The gene calls are TRBV6-5 and TRBJ2-6, with D unclear. The V gene's germline CDR1 is MNHEY and CDR2 SVGAGI. V was shortened by 0 bases and J by 2 bases, with 8 bases between the two germline ends. The CDR3 is 16 residues long. CDR3 residues: CASSYSLATGANVLTF. The CDR3 nucleotides are TGTGCCAGCAGTTACTCTTTGGCAACTGGGGCCAACGTCCTGACTTTC.

On this clonotype itself: One base away lies a much larger clone, so this may be a sequencing read error. The V gene is TRBV2, the J gene TRBJ2-1; 8 nucleotides align to TRBD2. With V trimmed by 4 bases and J by 6 bases, 20 bases remained unmatched. The CDR3 sequence is 19 residues long. The V gene's germline CDR1 is SNHLY and CDR2 FYNNEI. The CDR3: CASSVPSDFAGGRGNEQFF. The CDR3 nucleotides read TGTGCCAGCAGTGTCCCCTCGGACTTTGCGGGAGGTAGAGGCAATGAGCAGTTCTTC. The full variable domain, completed using reference TRBV2 and TRBJ2-1, is EPEVTQTPSHQVTQMGQEVILRCVPISNHLYFYWYRQILGQKVEFLVSFYNNEISEKSEIFDDQFSVERPDGSNFTLKIRSTKLEDSAMYFCASSVPSDFAGGRGNEQFFGPGTRLTVL.

This clonotype was seen repeatedly, ten times or more. The chain is built from TRBV2 and TRBJ2-5, with D unclear. The CDR3 sequence is 13 residues long. V lost 3 bases and J lost 2, with 7 bases in between. Germline lookup yields CDR1 SNHLY and CDR2 FYNNEI. CDR3 nucleotide sequence: TGTGCCAGCAGTGAGCGAACTCAAGAGACCCAGTACTTC. Translating it yields CASSERTQETQYF.

Many counts were recorded for this clonotype. This rearrangement joins TRBV27 to TRBJ1-6, with no clear D. Germline V gives CDR1 MNHEY, CDR2 SMNVEV (reference sequence). CDR3 length: 14 residues. Between the trimmed V and J ends, which lost 2 bases and 6 bases, there was a span of 8 bases. CDR3: CASSLIETNSPLHF. The CDR3 bases are TGTGCCAGCAGTTTAATTGAGACTAATTCACCCCTCCACTTT.

At least ten counts were recorded for this clonotype. The chain couples TRBV2 to TRBJ2-5; 13 bases are shared with TRBD2. V dropped 11 bases and J dropped 2; count of bases not matched to a gene: 5. CDR3 length: 14 amino acids. The germline V gene encodes CDR1 SNHLY and CDR2 FYNNEI. The CDR3 sequence: CAGGLAGVQETQYF. CDR3 bases: TGTGCCGGTGGACTAGCGGGGGTTCAAGAGACCCAGTACTTC.

The chain has TRBV2 and TRBJ2-3; TRBD2 aligns across 7 bases. CDR3 length: 14 residues. Trimming took 7 bases from V and 2 from J; bases not matched to a gene: 6. Germline CDR1 SNHLY, CDR2 FYNNEI. DNA of the CDR3: TGTGCCAGCAACCTGGGGACTAACACAGATACGCAGTATTTT. Its protein is CASNLGTNTDTQYF.

Regarding this clonotype: A read error may be the cause here, since a much bigger clone is one base away. This chain uses TRBV6-1 with TRBJ1-1; D is unresolved. V was clipped by 9 bases and J by 4 bases, with 18 bases between them. This CDR3 contains 14 residues. Germline values: CDR1 MNHNS, CDR2 SASEGT. Here the CDR3 reads CASSYEDLATEAFF. The CDR3 DNA follows: TGTGCCAGTTCATACGAGGACCTCGCCACTGAAGCTTTCTTT.

This chain uses TRBV6-2 or TRBV6-3 with TRBJ2-4, with 7 bases identical to TRBD1. The CDR3 totals 21 residues. Germline-derived CDR1 and CDR2 are MNHEY and SVGEGT. The V segment lost 8 bases and the J segment 0 bases; nucleotides outside the gene matches: 25. CDR3 nucleotides: TGTGCCAGCTCACCAGGACCGCCGGGACAGAGGGATAGCCTAGCCAAAAACATTCAGTACTTC. Protein product: CASSPGPPGQRDSLAKNIQYF.

This clonotype has a count of ten or more. The V call is TRBV5-1, the J call TRBJ1-2; a possible D gene is TRBD1 (5 bases). V lost 0 bases and J lost 8, with 14 bases in between. The germline CDR1 and CDR2 sequences are SGHRS and YFSETQ. The length of the CDR3 is 14 residues. DNA of the CDR3: TGCGCCAGCAGCTTGGGACAGCGCCAAAGAGGCTACACCTTC. This sequence encodes CASSLGQRQRGYTF. The complete variable domain, with remaining parts taken from reference TRBV5-1 and TRBJ1-2, reads KAGVTQTPRYLIKTRGQQVTLSCSPISGHRSVSWYQQTPGQGLQFLFEYFSETQRNKGNFPGRFSGRQFSNSRSEMNVSTLELGDSALYLCASSLGQRQRGYTFGSGTRLTVV.

The CDR3 region is CASSILGEEPQHF. The CDR3 region has the DNA TGTGCCAGTAGTATCCTGGGAGAGGAGCCCCAGCATTTT. The V and J genes are TRBV19 and TRBJ1-5; D is unclear. The CDR3 contains 13 residues. CDR1 and CDR2 from the germline V gene are LNHDA and SQIVND (reference sequence). Trimming removed 3 bases from V and 8 bases from J, with 11 bases in between.

Ten or more counts support this clonotype. The rearrangement links TRBV10-3 to TRBJ1-2, with 7 bases lining up with TRBD1. The CDR3 is 14 amino acids. The J segment lost 4 bases and the V segment lost 2 bases, leaving 4 bases of the junction unmatched. The germline V gene encodes CDR1 ENHRY and CDR2 SYGVKD. CDR3 bases: TGTGCCATCAGTGAGGGAACAGGGGTCTATGGCTACACCTTC. Protein sequence: CAISEGTGVYGYTF.

The sample holds many counts of this clonotype. The chain joins TRBV7-9 to TRBJ1-1; D is unclear. The CDR3 consists of 13 residues. Germline CDR1 and CDR2: SEHNR and FQNEAQ (reference sequence). The germline V and J ends were trimmed by 1 base and 13 bases, with 16 bases remaining between them. The CDR3 DNA sequence: TGTGCCAGCAGCTTAGAAGGGTCCCTTGAGGTTTTCTTT. This encodes CASSLEGSLEVFF.

The sample holds many counts of this clonotype. The V call is TRBV6-1, the J call TRBJ2-2; no reliable D call. V was cut by 6 bases and J by 4 bases, with 18 bases left in between. CDR1 and CDR2 from the germline V gene are MNHNS and SASEGT. This CDR3 spans 16 amino acids. The CDR3 coding sequence is TGTGCCAGCAGGACGGTGGTCCATGAGATCACCGGGGAGCTGTTTTTT. As protein: CASRTVVHEITGELFF.